The subject of this entry is one T cell receptor (beta chain). Its antigen is not known. Trimming left V 8 bases short and J 7 bases short, with 20 bases between. The V gene's germline CDR1 is LNHDA and CDR2 SQIVND (reference sequence). There are 15 residues in the CDR3. Source study methods: Out-of-frame sequences were removed, leaving 2,000,000 or so distinct TCRbeta sequences. Here immunoSEQ multiplex PCR was the method, and the copy in TCRdb shows in-frame clones only, minus some. The DNA was the basis for D and trimming; V, J and clone size are from that table. The table has 50,000 to 60,000 clones, about four fifths seen once. This entry is derived from a study of memory CD4+ T cells and cytomegalovirus serostatus. Study-wide results and caveats: About 40% of the roughly 160 known CMV-associated TCRbeta sequences appeared in CD4+ memory.

Single viable CD3+CD4+CD8-CD45RO+ cells were sorted as the memory CD4+ T cells. The sequence derives from an adult in good health and CMV-seropositive. The chain combines TRBV19 with TRBJ2-2, with D maybe TRBD2 (6 bases). The sample taken for sequencing was memory CD4+ T cells from blood. The CDR3 spells CASGAGWGNGGELFF. CDR3 in DNA: TGTGCCAGTGGTGCGGGGTGGGGGAATGGCGGGGAGCTGTTTTTT.